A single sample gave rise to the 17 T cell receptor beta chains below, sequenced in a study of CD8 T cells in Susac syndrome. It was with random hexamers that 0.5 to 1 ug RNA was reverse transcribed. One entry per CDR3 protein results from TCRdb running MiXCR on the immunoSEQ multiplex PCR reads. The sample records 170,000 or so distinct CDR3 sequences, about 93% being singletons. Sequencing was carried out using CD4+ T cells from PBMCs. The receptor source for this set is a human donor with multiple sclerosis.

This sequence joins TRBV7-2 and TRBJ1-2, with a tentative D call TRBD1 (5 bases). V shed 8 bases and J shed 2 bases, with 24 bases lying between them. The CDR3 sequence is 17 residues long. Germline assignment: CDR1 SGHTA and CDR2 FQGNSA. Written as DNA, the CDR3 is TGTGCCAGCTTGGGCTGGACACCTCATCCTAAGAACTATGGCTACACCTTC. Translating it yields CASLGWTPHPKNYGYTF.

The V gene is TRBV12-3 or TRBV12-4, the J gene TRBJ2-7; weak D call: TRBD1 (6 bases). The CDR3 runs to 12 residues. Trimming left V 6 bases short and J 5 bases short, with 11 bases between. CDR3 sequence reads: CASRRSGDEQYF. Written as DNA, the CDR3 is TGTGCCAGCAGGAGGTCAGGGGACGAGCAGTACTTC.

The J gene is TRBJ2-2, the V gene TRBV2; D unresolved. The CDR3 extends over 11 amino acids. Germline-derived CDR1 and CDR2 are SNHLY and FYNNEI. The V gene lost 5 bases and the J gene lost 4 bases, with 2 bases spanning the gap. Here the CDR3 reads CASSPTGELFF. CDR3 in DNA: TGTGCCAGCAGTCCCACCGGGGAGCTGTTTTTT.

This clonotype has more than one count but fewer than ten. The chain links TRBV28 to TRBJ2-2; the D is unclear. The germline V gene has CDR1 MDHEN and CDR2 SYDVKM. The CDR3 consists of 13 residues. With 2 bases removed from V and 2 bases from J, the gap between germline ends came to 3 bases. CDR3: CASSLLNTGELFF. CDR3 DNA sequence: TGTGCCAGCAGTTTACTTAACACCGGGGAGCTGTTTTTT.

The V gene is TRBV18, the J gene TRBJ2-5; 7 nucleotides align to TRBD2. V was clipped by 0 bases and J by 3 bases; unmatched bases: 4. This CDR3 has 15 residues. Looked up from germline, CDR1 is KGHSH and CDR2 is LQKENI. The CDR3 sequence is CASSPPSGSEETQYF. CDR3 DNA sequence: TGTGCCAGCTCACCACCTAGCGGGTCTGAAGAGACCCAGTACTTC.

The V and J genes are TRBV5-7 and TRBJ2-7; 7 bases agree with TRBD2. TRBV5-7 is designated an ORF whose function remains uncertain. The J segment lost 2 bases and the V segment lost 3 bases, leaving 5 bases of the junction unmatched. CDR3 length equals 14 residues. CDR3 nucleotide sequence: TGTGCCAGCAGCTCCCGGGGGGTTACCTACGAGCAGTACTTC. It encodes CASSSRGVTYEQYF.

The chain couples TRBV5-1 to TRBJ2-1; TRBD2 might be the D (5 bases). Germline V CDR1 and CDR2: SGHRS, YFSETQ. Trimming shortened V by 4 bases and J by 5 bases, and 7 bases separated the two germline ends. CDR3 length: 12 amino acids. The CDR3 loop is CASSPADNEQFF. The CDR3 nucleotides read TGCGCCAGCAGCCCAGCGGACAATGAGCAGTTCTTC.

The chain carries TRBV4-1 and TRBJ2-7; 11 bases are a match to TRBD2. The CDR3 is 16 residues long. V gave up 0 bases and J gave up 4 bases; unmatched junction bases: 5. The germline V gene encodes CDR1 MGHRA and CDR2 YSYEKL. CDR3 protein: CASSQDLTSGTYEQYF. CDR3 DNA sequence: TGCGCCAGCAGCCAAGATTTGACTAGCGGGACGTACGAGCAGTACTTC.

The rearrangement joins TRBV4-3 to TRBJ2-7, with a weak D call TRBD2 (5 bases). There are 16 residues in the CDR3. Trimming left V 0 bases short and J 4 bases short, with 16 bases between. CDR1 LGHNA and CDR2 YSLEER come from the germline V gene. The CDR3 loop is CASSQDLRAVGYEQYF. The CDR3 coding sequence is TGCGCCAGCAGCCAAGATCTCCGAGCGGTGGGGTACGAGCAGTACTTC.

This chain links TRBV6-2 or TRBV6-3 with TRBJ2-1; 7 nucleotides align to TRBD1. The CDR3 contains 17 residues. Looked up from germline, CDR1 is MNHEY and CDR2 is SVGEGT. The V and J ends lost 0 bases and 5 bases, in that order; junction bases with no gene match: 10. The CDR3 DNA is TGTGCCAGCAGTTACTCCCTCAACTCCGGGACAGACAATGAGCAGTTCTTC. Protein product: CASSYSLNSGTDNEQFF.

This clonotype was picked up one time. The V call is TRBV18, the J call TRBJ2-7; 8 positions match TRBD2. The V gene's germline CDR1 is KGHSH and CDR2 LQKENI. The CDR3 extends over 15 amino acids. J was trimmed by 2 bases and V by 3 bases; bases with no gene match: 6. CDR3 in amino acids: CASSPSSGSAYEQYF. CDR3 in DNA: TGTGCCAGCTCACCCTCTAGCGGGTCCGCCTACGAGCAGTACTTC.

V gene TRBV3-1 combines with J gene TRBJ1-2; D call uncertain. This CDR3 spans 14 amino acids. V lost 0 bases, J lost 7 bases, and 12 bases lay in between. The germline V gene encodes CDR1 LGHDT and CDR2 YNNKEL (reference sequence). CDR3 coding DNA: TGTGCCAGCAGCCAAGATGGCCACAGTTTTGGCTACACCTTC. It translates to CASSQDGHSFGYTF.

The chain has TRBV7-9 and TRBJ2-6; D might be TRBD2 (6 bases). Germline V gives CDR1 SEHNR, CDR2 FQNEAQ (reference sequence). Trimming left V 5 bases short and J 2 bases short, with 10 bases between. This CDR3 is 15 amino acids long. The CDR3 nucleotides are TGTGCCAGCAGCCCCCGGAGGGCTGGGGCCAACGTCCTGACTTTC. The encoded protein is CASSPRRAGANVLTF.

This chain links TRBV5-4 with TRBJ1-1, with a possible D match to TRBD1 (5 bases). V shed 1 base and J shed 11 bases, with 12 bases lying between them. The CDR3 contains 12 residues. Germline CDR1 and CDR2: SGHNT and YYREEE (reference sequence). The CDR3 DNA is TGTGCCAGCAGCTTGAACAGGCAATTCGCTTTCTTT. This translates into CASSLNRQFAFF.

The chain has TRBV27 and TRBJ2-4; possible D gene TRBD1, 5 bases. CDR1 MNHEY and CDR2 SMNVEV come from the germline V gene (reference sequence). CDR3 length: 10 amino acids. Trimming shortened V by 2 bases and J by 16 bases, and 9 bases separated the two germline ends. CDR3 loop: CASSLDRQYF. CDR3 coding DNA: TGTGCCAGCAGTTTAGACAGACAATACTTC.

The DNA of the CDR3 is TGCGCCAGCAGCTTGGACGTGAACACTGAAGCTTTCTTT. Its translation: CASSLDVNTEAFF. V is TRBV5-1 and J is TRBJ1-1; D gene unclear. Germline V CDR1 and CDR2: SGHRS, YFSETQ. V was trimmed by 0 bases and J by 0 bases, leaving 3 bases between them. The CDR3 length is 13 residues.

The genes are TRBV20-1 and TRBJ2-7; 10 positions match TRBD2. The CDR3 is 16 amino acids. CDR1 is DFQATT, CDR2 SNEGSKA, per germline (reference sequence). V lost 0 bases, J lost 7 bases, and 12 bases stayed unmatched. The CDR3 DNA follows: TGCAGTGCTAGAGATCCTAGCGGGGGCCTGTCTCGGGAGCAGTACTTC. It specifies CSARDPSGGLSREQYF.